A single sample is the source of the 10 T cell receptor beta chains below, sequenced in a study of T cell clonality in common variable immunodeficiency (dated by TCRdb to between 2015 and 2017). The receptor library was made with the immunoSEQ multiplex PCR assay. TCRdb limited this immuneACCESS table to in-frame rearrangements with V and J called. A share of clones is missing; checked studies link under half to unresolved V genes, and the rest is unexplained. This sample holds roughly 34,000 clones in total, without any singletons. 6% to 8% of the sample rests with the top ten. The research as a whole found: CVID TCRbeta sequences reportedly showed fewer deletions and N-nucleotide insertions and lacked highly modified clones with 13 or more V deletions.

No antigen has been identified for these receptors. The sequenced sample was peripheral blood mononuclear cells. These receptors were taken from a human donor with common variable immunodeficiency.

This clone was detected ten times or more. The read gets to within 3 residues of the CDR3 end, and the germline J gene fills in the rest. This chain links TRBV20-1 with TRBJ2-6, with 7 bases aligning to TRBD1. Germline CDR1 and CDR2: DFQATT and SNEGSKA (reference sequence). The CDR3 contains 15 residues. The V and J ends lost 6 bases and 2 bases, in that order; junction bases with no gene match: 7. The CDR3 DNA, read in part, is TGCAGTGCACCAGCTACAGGGGCTGGGGCCAACGTC. Amino acid sequence: CSAPATGAGANV. The entire CDR3 protein reads CSAPATGAGANVLTF.

This clone was detected only a few times. The read ends 3 residues shy of where the CDR3 ends; the end is completed using the germline J gene. V gene TRBV19 combines with J gene TRBJ2-7; TRBD2 agrees at 13 bases. The CDR3 spans 15 residues. V dropped 7 bases and J dropped 2; count of bases not matched to a gene: 5. Germline-derived CDR1 and CDR2 are LNHDA and SQIVND (reference sequence). The CDR3 spells CASTSGLAGPYEQYF. The CDR3 DNA, read in part, is TGTGCCAGTACCTCGGGACTAGCGGGACCCTACGAG.

This clone was seen ten or more times. The sequence runs out 3 residues before the end of the CDR3; the remainder is reconstructed from the germline J gene. The rearrangement links TRBV10-1 to TRBJ2-3; 14 bases line up with TRBD2. Germline V CDR1 and CDR2: WNHNN, SYGVQD (reference sequence). There are 16 residues in the CDR3. J gave up 5 bases and V 5 bases, and 6 bases lay outside the gene matches. CDR3 in amino acids: CASSMTSGRALDTQYF. Partial CDR3 DNA: TGCGCCAGCAGTATGACTAGCGGGAGGGCGTTAGATACG.

In its sample, this clone was seen many times. The read is 3 residues too short to cover the CDR3 end, so that end is filled in from the germline J gene. V gene TRBV9 combines with J gene TRBJ2-3, with 10 nucleotides matching TRBD2. The J segment lost 0 bases and the V segment lost 4 bases, leaving 8 bases of the junction unmatched. CDR1 SGDLS and CDR2 YYNGEE come from the germline V gene. CDR3 length: 17 residues. The sequenced part of the CDR3 DNA is TGTGCCAGCAGCTTAGACGGACTAGCGGCTAGCACAGATACG. As protein: CASSLDGLAASTDT. The full-length CDR3 reads as CASSLDGLAASTDTQYF. Based on the CDR3 plus reference TRBV9 and TRBJ2-3, the full variable domain is DSGVTQTPKHLITATGQRVTLRCSPRSGDLSVYWYQQSLDQGLQFLIQYYNGEERAKGNILERFSAQQFPDLHSELNLSSLELGDSALYFCASSLDGLAASTDTQYFGPGTRLTVL.

This clone was seen many times. CDR3 residues: CSASWPDSNQPQHF. Incomplete CDR3 DNA: TGCAGTGCTAGTTGGCCTGATAGCAATCAGCCC. The chain links TRBV20-1 to TRBJ1-5, with no clear D. The read ends 3 residues before the CDR3 terminus; that terminus is restored from the germline J gene. Trimming shortened V by 3 bases and J by 0 bases, and 9 bases separated the two germline ends. Germline lookup yields CDR1 DFQATT and CDR2 SNEGSKA (reference sequence). The CDR3 runs 14 residues.

This clone has more than one count but fewer than ten. The read falls 3 residues short of the CDR3 end, and the missing part is taken from the germline J gene. This chain connects TRBV20-1 to TRBJ2-3, with 10 bases identical to TRBD2. The germline V gene encodes CDR1 DFQATT and CDR2 SNEGSKA (reference sequence). The CDR3 loop spans 16 amino acids. V gave up 3 bases and J gave up 5 bases; unmatched junction bases: 11. CDR3 loop: CSARAFLAGDGDTQYF. Partial CDR3 DNA: TGCAGTGCTAGGGCCTTTCTAGCGGGAGATGGAGATACG.

This clone was recorded at least ten times. The read stops 3 residues short of the end of the CDR3; the missing end is completed from the germline J gene. This chain uses TRBV7-3 with TRBJ2-7; TRBD2 matches 8 bases. Per germline, CDR1 SGHTA and CDR2 FQGTGA. V lost 6 bases and J lost 6; bases outside the gene matches: 10. This CDR3 has 14 amino acids. The covered CDR3 bases are TGTGCCAGCAGTACCGGGACTAGTCTGACCGAG. This sequence encodes CASSTGTSLTE. The full CDR3 protein reads CASSTGTSLTEQYF.

This clone has at least ten counts. The DNA ends 3 residues before the CDR3 does, and the rest of the CDR3 is filled in from the germline J gene. The rearrangement uses TRBV5-6 and TRBJ1-5; possibly TRBD1 for D (5 bases). Trimming removed 0 bases at V and 7 bases at J, with 11 bases between. The CDR3 loop spans 14 amino acids. CDR1 SGHDT and CDR2 YYEEEE come from the germline V gene. CDR3 bases read: TGTGCCAGCAGCTTGGGACAGTCCGGCCAGCCC. Protein product: CASSLGQSGQP. The whole CDR3 protein is CASSLGQSGQPQHF.

This clone is medium-sized in the sample. Coverage ceases 3 residues before the CDR3 finishes, and the germline J gene fills in the end. The rearrangement links TRBV11-2 to TRBJ2-3; 10 bases are shared with TRBD2. CDR3 length: 15 residues. The V and J ends lost 6 bases and 2 bases, in that order; junction bases with no gene match: 5. Germline lookup yields CDR1 SGHAT and CDR2 FQNNGV. The sequenced part of the CDR3 DNA is TGTGCCAGCAGAATTACTAGCGGGACCACAGATACG. This gives the protein CASRITSGTTDT. The whole CDR3 protein is CASRITSGTTDTQYF.

This clone was counted only a few times. The CDR3 end falls 3 residues outside the read, so it is completed with the germline J gene. V gene TRBV18 combines with J gene TRBJ1-4; D perhaps matches TRBD1 (6 bases). The CDR3 has 15 residues. Deletions cut 3 bases from V and 5 bases from J, with 13 bases between. Germline V gene lookup returns CDR1 KGHSH and CDR2 LQKENI. CDR3 loop: CASSPARGRNEKLFF. The covered CDR3 bases are TGTGCCAGCTCACCTGCGAGGGGGAGAAATGAAAAA.